This T cell receptor (beta chain) originates from a study of T cells in women clearing cervical HPV infection. Study-level background: With HLA typing for only a few women, HLA confounding remains possible.

Comment on this clone: The sequence runs out 3 residues before the end of the CDR3; the remainder is reconstructed from the germline J gene.

immunoSEQ multiplex PCR used an average of about 1.3 ug genomic DNA. Profiling relied on immunoSEQ multiplex PCR, and the TCRdb table lists in-frame clones only, not all of them. The data show 40,000 to 55,000 clones, and the top ten clones hold around 1.3%. CDR1 and CDR2 (germline): SGHRS, YFSETQ. The CDR3 sequence is 15 residues long. Trimming took 3 bases from V and 3 from J, leaving 15 bases between them. All donors had a single incident cervical HPV16 infection, not prevalent. Dot-blot hybridization genotyped cervical HPV amplified with MY09/MY11 PCR. The specimen was blood buffy coat. The TCR was taken from a woman aged 18-70 years with a cervical HPV16 infection that either progressed to CIN3+ or cleared (not recorded which). The chain links TRBV5-1 to TRBJ1-2; no definite D call. The sequenced part of the CDR3 DNA is TGCGCCAGCAGCTCGATGACCGCTGACTACTATGGC. This sequence encodes CASSSMTADYYG. The full-length CDR3 reads as CASSSMTADYYGYTF.